These T cell receptor beta chains were read from a single sample in a study of OX40 agonist ivuxolimab in advanced cancers. Measured with immunoSEQ multiplex PCR; TCRdb has only the in-frame clones, and not every one. The profile shows about 62,000 clones, 85% to 95% of them singletons. The input for sequencing was CD4+ or CD8+ T cells sorted from blood, taken in a trial of the OX40 agonist ivuxolimab. The receptors come from an adult with an advanced solid tumor such as melanoma, head and neck, liver or kidney cancer. Both conserved end residues are trimmed from each CDR3.

TRBV7-9,TRBJ1-5,ASSRGQHSNQPQH
TRBV5-1,TRBJ2-3,ASSLPLEQGNLTSTDTQY
TRBV5-5,TRBJ1-1,ASSPPMAAGTEAF
TRBV19,TRBJ1-5,ASSTGSGGQPQH
TRBV11-2,TRBJ2-7,ASSPRDKVYEQY
TRBV5-1,TRBJ1-1,ASSLDIGRRNTEAF
TRBV9,TRBJ1-2,ASSPFHRGQGHGYT
TRBV7-8,TRBJ2-3,ASSFRGLGSTDTQY
TRBV5-8,TRBJ2-1,ASSIGRASYNEQF
TRBV11-2,TRBJ1-3,ASSPQQGPGNTIY
TRBV4-3,TRBJ2-2,ASSQDRGTGGPLF
TRBV5-6,TRBJ2-7,ASSLAPAGEY
TRBV14,TRBJ1-1,ASSQIASPWAF
TRBV21-1,TRBJ1-5,ASSDRDIHQPQH
TRBV7-6,TRBJ2-3,ASSLRAGDSSTDTQY
TRBV29-1,TRBJ1-1,SVEDPAGSRAEAF
TRBV5-6,TRBJ1-1,ASSLAILTGAFTEAF
TRBV6-1,TRBJ1-3,ASSTTGYSGNTIY
TRBV7-9,TRBJ1-3,ASSPTGSGNTIY
TRBV6-6,TRBJ2-7,ASSYSILAGPYEQY
TRBV7-9,TRBJ2-1,ASTDFYNEQF
TRBV19,TRBJ2-7,ASSIRTGDYEQY
TRBV13,TRBJ2-7,ASSSGTELSYEQY
TRBV30,TRBJ1-1,AWSVFTEAF
TRBV27,TRBJ2-1,ASNSGTRVYNEQF
TRBV5-1,TRBJ2-7,ASSFVGTLSYEQY
TRBV18,TRBJ2-7,ASSPSPPLAKYYEQY
TRBV9,TRBJ2-7,ASSVAGGPLHEQY
TRBV19,TRBJ2-3,ASSIGGTPPDTQY
TRBV29-1,TRBJ2-7,SAGGLNEQY
TRBV7-9,TRBJ1-4,ASLSTAATNEKLF
TRBV2,TRBJ1-1,ASTPGQGWPEAF
TRBV4-3,TRBJ2-7,ASSQTSGLNYEQY
TRBV7-9,TRBJ1-4,ASSLGTGEKLF
TRBV5-1,TRBJ1-1,ASSWTANTEAF
TRBV7-3,TRBJ1-2,ASSPTGGAGGYT
TRBV6-5,TRBJ1-1,ASSYSTPVGYDEAF
TRBV10-3,TRBJ2-7,AISEPDRKWPYEQY
TRBV4-1,TRBJ1-1,ASSQELRRGNTEAF
TRBV27,TRBJ2-1,ASSLTGYYNEQF
TRBV29-1,TRBJ2-7,SVTAKIRDRVTYEQY
TRBV5-1,TRBJ1-4,ASSPVGQGLESEKLF
TRBV10-3,TRBJ2-3,ATWTSGTDTQY
TRBV7-8,TRBJ1-2,ASSLGLWQGSSNYGYT
TRBV27,TRBJ1-4,ASRSTGTNEKLF
TRBV13,TRBJ2-5,ASSSRGLRGGEQETQY
TRBV6-6,TRBJ1-2,ASSREPAFGYT
TRBV29-1,TRBJ2-5,SVEVRGVQETQY